This passage covers 7 T cell receptor beta chains from one sample sequenced in a study of chemoradiotherapy in HPV16-positive cancers. Sequencing used immunoSEQ multiplex PCR; TCRdb keeps in-frame clones, though not all of them. Here the sample spans about 20,000 clones, around nine tenths being singletons. This specimen was blood, taken from a patient who underwent chemoradiotherapy. Receptor source: a human donor with HPV-associated anogenital cancer.

V and J are TRBV4-3 and TRBJ1-4, with a tentative D call TRBD1 (6 bases). The germline V gene has CDR1 LGHNA and CDR2 YSLEER. This CDR3 contains 16 residues. V lost 0 bases and J 6 bases, leaving 14 bases between the germline ends. CDR3 DNA: TGCGCCAGCAGCCAAGAGGTTCGGGGGGCGTATGAAAAACTGTTTTTT. Amino acid sequence: CASSQEVRGAYEKLFF.

The chain links TRBV21-1 to TRBJ1-4. TRBV21-1 is noted as a pseudogene. The CDR3 spans 14 residues. The CDR3 here is CASSPRGSSEKLFF. For the CDR3, the DNA is TGTGCCAGCTCGCCCCGGGGCTCGTCGGAAAAACTGTTTTTT.

This chain connects TRBV28 to TRBJ2-5, with D unclear. Germline V gene lookup returns CDR1 MDHEN and CDR2 SYDVKM. The ends were cut back, 5 bases at V and 6 bases at J, with 13 bases in the middle. The CDR3 covers 13 residues. In nucleotides, the CDR3 is TGTGCCAGCAGTCCTACTTTAGGAAAGACCCAGTACTTC. Protein: CASSPTLGKTQYF.

This clone was seen once. The chain uses TRBV5-1 and TRBJ2-3; D remains unclear. This CDR3 region has 14 residues. V was trimmed by 4 bases and J by 6 bases, leaving 15 bases between them. Germline V gene sequence: CDR1 SGHRS, CDR2 YFSETQ. CDR3 nucleotide sequence: TGCGCCAGCAGCGGGATGGCGGCCCCGGATACGCAGTATTTT. Its protein is CASSGMAAPDTQYF.

The chain combines TRBV18 with TRBJ2-3; 9 bases are a match to TRBD1. The CDR3 totals 15 residues. Germline V gene data show CDR1 as KGHSH and CDR2 as LQKENI. Trimming took 3 bases from V and 3 from J; bases not matched to a gene: 4. The CDR3: CASSPGTGRTDTQYF. CDR3 coding DNA: TGTGCCAGCTCACCCGGGACAGGGAGGACAGATACGCAGTATTTT.

This chain uses TRBV7-2 with TRBJ1-5, with a weak D call TRBD1 (5 bases). Trimming left V 3 bases short and J 2 bases short, with 14 bases between. CDR1 SGHTA and CDR2 FQGNSA come from the germline V gene. The CDR3 contains 16 residues. The CDR3 nucleotides are TGTGCCAGCAGCTTCGGAGGGGATCCCCGCAATCAGCCCCAGCATTTT. This translates into CASSFGGDPRNQPQHF.

The CDR3 DNA follows: TGTGCCAGCAGTTTTAGGGGAGGGGACGTCGGATATAATTCACCCCTCCACTTT. Translation: CASSFRGGDVGYNSPLHF. This sequence joins TRBV27 and TRBJ1-6, with D perhaps TRBD1 (5 bases). Trimming removed 3 bases at V and 4 bases at J, with 19 bases between. This CDR3 is built from 18 residues. The germline CDR1 and CDR2 sequences are MNHEY and SMNVEV (reference sequence).